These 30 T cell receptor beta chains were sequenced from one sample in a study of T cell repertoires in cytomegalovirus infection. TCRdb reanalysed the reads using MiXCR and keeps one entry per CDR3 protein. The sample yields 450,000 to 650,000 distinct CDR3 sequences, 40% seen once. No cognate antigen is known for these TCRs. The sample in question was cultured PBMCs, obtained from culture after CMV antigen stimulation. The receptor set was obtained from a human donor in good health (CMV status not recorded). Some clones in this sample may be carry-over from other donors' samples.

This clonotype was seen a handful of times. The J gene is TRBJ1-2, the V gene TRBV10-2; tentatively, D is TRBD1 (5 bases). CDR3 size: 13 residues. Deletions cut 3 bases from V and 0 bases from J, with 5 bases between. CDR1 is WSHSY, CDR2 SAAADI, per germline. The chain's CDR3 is CASSDRANYGYTF. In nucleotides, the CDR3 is TGCGCCAGCAGTGACAGGGCTAACTATGGCTACACCTTC.

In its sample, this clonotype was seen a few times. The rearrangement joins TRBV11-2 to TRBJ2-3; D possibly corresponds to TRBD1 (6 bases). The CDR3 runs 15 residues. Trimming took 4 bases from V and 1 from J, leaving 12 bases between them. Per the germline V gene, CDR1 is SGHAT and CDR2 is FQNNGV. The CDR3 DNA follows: TGTGCCAGCAGCTCTCAGGGGATGGGCACAGATACGCAGTATTTT. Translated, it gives CASSSQGMGTDTQYF.

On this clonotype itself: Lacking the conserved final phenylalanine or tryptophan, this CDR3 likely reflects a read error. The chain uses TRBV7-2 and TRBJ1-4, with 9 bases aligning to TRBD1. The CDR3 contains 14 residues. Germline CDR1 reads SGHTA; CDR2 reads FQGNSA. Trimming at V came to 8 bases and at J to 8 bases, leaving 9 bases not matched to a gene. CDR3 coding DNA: TGTGCCAGCCGGCAGACAGGGGGAGGGGAAAAACTGTTTTAT. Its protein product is CASRQTGGGEKLFY.

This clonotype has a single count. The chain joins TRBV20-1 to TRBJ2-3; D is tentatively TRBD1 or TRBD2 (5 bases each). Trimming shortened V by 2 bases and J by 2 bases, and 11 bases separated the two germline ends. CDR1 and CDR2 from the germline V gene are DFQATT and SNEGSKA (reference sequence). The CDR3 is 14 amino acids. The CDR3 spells CSARMGPVTDTQYF. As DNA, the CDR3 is TGCAGTGCTAGAATGGGACCCGTCACAGATACGCAGTATTTT.

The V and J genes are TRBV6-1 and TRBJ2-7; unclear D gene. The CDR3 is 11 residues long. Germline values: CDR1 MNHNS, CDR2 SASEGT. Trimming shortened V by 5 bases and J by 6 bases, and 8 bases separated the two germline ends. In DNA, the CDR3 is TGTGCCAGCAGTTCCAGTCGCGAGCAGTACTTC. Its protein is CASSSSREQYF.

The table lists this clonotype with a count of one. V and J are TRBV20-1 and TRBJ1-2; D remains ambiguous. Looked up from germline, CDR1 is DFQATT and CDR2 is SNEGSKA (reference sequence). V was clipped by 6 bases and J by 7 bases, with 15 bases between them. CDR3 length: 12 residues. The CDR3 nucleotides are TGCAGTGCCCCGAGCCCCCTCGGTGGCTACACCTTC. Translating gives CSAPSPLGGYTF.

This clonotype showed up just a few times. In nucleotides, the CDR3 is TGTGCCAGCAGAAGGTCGTTGGTCCAAGAGACCCAGTACTTC. The encoded protein is CASRRSLVQETQYF. The V gene is TRBV27, the J gene TRBJ2-5; no reliable D call. V lost 6 bases, J lost 1 base, and 12 bases lay in between. The V gene's germline CDR1 is MNHEY and CDR2 SMNVEV (reference sequence). The CDR3 is made up of 14 amino acids.

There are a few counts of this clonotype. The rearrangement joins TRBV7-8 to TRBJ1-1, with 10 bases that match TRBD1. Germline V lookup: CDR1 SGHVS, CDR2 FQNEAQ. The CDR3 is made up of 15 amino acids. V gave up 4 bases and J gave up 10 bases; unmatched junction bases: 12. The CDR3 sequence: CASSSRQGAGVGAFF. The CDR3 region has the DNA TGTGCCAGCAGCTCAAGACAGGGGGCGGGAGTTGGAGCTTTCTTT.

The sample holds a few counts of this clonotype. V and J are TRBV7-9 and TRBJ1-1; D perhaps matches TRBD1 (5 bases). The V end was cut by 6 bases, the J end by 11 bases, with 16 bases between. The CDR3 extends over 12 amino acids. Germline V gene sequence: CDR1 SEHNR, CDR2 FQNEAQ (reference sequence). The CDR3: CASSWDARHAFF. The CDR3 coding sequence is TGTGCCAGCAGTTGGGACGCCAGGCACGCTTTCTTT.

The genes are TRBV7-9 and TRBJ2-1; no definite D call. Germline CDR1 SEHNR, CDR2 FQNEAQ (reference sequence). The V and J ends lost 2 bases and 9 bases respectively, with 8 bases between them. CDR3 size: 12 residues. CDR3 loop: CASSLFLAEQFF. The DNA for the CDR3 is TGTGCCAGCAGCTTATTTCTTGCTGAGCAGTTCTTC. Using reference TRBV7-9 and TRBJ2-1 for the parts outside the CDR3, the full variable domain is DTGVSQNPRHKITKRGQNVTFRCDPISEHNRLYWYRQTLGQGPEFLTYFQNEAQLEKSRLLSDRFSAERPKGSFSTLEIQRTEQGDSAMYLCASSLFLAEQFFGPGTRLTVL.

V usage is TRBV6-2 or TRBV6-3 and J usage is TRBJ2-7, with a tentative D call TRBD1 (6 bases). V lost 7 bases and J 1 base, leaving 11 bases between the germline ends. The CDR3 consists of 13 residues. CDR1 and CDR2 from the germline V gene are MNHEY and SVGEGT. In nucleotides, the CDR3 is TGTGCCAGCAACTACAGGGATTCCTACGAGCAGTACTTC. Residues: CASNYRDSYEQYF.

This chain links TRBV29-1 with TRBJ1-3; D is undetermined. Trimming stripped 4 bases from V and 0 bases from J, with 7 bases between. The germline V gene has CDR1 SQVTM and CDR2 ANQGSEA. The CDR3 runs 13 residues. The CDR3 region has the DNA TGCAGCGTTGGTCACAGCTCTGGAAACACCATATATTTT. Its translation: CSVGHSSGNTIYF. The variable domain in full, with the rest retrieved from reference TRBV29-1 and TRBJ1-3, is SAVISQKPSRDICQRGTSLTIQCQVDSQVTMMFWYRQQPGQSLTLIATANQGSEATYESGFVIDKFPISRPNLTFSTLTVSNMSPEDSSIYLCSVGHSSGNTIYFGEGSWLTVV.

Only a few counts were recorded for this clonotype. DNA of the CDR3: TGTGCCAGCAGCTCTAGTGGCGGGAGTACGGCCGGGGAGCTGTTTTTT. This codes for CASSSSGGSTAGELFF. The V call is TRBV7-6, the J call TRBJ2-2; 7 positions agree with TRBD2. The CDR3 runs 16 residues. Trimming cost V 4 bases and J 6 bases; bases outside gene matches: 11. Germline V gene data show CDR1 as SGHVS and CDR2 as FNYEAQ.

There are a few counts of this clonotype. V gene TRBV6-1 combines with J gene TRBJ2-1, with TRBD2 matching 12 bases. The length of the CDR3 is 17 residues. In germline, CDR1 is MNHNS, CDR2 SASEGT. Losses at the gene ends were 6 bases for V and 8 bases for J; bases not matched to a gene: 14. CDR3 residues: CASRLASGGGPRDEQFF. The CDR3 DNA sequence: TGTGCCAGCAGGTTGGCTAGCGGGGGGGGACCGCGGGATGAGCAGTTCTTC.

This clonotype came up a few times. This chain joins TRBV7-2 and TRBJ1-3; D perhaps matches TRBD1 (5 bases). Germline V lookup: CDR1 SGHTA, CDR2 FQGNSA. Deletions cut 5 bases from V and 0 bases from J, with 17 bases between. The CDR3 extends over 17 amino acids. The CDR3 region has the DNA TGTGCCAGCAGCCGGGCAGGGACGGCTAGCTCTGGAAACACCATATATTTT. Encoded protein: CASSRAGTASSGNTIYF.

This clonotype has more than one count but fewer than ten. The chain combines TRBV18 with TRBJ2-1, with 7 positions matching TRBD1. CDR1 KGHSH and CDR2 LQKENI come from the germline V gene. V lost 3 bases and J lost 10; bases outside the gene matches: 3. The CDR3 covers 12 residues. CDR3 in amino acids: CASSPLDREQFF. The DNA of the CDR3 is TGTGCCAGCTCACCGCTGGACAGGGAGCAGTTCTTC.

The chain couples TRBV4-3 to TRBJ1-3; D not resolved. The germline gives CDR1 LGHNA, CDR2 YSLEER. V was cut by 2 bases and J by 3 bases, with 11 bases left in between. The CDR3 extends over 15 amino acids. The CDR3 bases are TGCGCCAGCAGCCAATGGATCGCCGGTGGAAACACCATATATTTT. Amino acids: CASSQWIAGGNTIYF.

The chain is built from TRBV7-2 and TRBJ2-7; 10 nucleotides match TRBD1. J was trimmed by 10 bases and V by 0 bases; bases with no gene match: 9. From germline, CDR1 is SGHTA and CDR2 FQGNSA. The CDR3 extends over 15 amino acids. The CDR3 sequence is CASSLAGWTGGGQYF. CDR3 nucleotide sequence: TGTGCCAGCAGCTTAGCGGGTTGGACAGGGGGAGGACAGTACTTC. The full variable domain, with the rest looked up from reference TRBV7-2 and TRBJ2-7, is GAGVSQSPSNKVTEKGKDVELRCDPISGHTALYWYRQSLGQGLEFLIYFQGNSAPDKSGLPSDRFSAERTGGSVSTLTIQRTQQEDSAVYLCASSLAGWTGGGQYFGPGTRLTVT.

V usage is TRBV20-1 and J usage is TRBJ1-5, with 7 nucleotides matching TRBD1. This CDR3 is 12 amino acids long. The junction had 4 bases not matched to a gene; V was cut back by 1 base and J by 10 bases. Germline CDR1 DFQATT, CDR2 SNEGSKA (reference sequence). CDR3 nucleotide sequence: TGCAGTGCTAGAGTTCGACAGGGTCCCCAGCATTTT. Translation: CSARVRQGPQHF.

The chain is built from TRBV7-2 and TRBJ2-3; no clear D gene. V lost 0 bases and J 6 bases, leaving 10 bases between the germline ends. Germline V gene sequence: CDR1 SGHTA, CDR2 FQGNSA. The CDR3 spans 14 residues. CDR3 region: CASSLAPATDTQYF. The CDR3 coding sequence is TGTGCCAGCAGCTTAGCGCCAGCCACGGATACGCAGTATTTT.

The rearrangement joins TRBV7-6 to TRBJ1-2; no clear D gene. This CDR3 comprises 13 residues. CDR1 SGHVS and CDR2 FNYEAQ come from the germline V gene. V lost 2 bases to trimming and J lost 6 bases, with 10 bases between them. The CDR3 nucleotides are TGTGCCAGCAGCTTATGGCAGGTCGATGGCTACACCTTC. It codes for CASSLWQVDGYTF.

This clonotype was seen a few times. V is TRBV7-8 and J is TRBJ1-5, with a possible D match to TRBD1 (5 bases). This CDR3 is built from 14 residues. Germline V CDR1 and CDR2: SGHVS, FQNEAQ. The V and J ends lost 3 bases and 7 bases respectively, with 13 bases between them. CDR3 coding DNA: TGTGCCAGCAGCTTGGGGGTGCGAGGCCAGCCCCAGCATTTT. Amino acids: CASSLGVRGQPQHF.

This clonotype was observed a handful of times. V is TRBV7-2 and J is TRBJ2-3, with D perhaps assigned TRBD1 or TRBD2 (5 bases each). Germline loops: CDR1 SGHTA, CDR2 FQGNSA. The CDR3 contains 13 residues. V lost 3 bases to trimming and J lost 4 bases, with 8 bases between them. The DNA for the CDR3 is TGTGCCAGCAGCTTCGGGGCTTCAGATACGCAGTATTTT. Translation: CASSFGASDTQYF.

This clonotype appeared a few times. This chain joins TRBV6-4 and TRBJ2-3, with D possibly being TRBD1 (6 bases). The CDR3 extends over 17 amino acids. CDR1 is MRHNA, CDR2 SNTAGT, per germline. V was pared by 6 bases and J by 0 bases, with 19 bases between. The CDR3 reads CASSIDPGALSTDTQYF. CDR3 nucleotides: TGTGCCAGCAGCATTGATCCAGGGGCTCTAAGCACAGATACGCAGTATTTT.

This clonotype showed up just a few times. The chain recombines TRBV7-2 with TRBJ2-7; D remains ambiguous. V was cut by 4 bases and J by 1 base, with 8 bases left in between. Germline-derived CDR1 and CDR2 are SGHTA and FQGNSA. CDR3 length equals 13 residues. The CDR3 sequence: CASSSQRSYEQYF. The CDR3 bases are TGTGCCAGCAGCTCTCAACGATCCTACGAGCAGTACTTC.

The CDR3: CASSKEGGGYYNEQFF. Written as DNA, the CDR3 is TGTGCCAGCAGTAAAGAAGGGGGAGGCTATTACAATGAGCAGTTCTTC. V and J are TRBV12-3 or TRBV12-4 and TRBJ2-1; D tentatively fits TRBD1 or TRBD2 (6 bases each). The CDR3 has 16 residues. The germline V and J ends were trimmed by 5 bases and 4 bases, with 18 bases remaining between them.

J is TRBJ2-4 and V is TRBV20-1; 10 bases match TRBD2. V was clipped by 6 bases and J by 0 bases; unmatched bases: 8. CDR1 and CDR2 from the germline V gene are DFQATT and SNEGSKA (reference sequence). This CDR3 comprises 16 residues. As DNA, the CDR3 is TGCAGTGCCCAAGCGGGGGGGACACTAGCCAAAAACATTCAGTACTTC. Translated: CSAQAGGTLAKNIQYF.

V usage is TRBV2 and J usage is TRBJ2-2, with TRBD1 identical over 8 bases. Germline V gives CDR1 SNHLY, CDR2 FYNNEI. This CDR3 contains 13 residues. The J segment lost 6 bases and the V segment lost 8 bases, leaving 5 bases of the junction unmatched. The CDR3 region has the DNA TGTGCCAGCGAAGGACAGGGTGCCGGGGAGCTGTTTTTT. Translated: CASEGQGAGELFF.

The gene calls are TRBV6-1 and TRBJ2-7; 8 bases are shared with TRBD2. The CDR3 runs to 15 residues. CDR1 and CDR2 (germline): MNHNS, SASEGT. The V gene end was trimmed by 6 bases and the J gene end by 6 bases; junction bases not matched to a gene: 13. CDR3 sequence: CASRGGAGGLPEQYF. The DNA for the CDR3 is TGTGCCAGCAGAGGAGGGGCGGGAGGACTACCCGAGCAGTACTTC.

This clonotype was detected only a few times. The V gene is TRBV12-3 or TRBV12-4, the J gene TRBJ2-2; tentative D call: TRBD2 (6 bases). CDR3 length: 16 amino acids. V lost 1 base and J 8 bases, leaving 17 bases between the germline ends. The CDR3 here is CASSLGQRAGRGELFF. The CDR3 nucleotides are TGTGCCAGCAGTTTAGGCCAGCGGGCGGGTCGGGGGGAGCTGTTTTTT.